The 6 T cell receptor beta chains below were found in one sample sequenced in a study of response to subunit inactivated influenza vaccine. TCRdb processed the RT-PCR reads anew with MiXCR; each CDR3 protein has one entry. This sample has over 150,000 distinct CDR3 sequences, with roughly 11% found just once. The material was non-naive T cells sorted from PBMCs, obtained about 6 weeks after vaccination. The receptor source for this set is a man aged 50 to 59 who received an inactivated influenza vaccine.

In this sample, this clonotype turned up a few times. The chain employs TRBV4-3 and TRBJ1-2; TRBD1 matches at 9 bases. The CDR3 is made up of 18 amino acids. Germline V gives CDR1 LGHNA, CDR2 YSLEER. Unmatched junction bases numbered 11, after V lost 0 bases and J lost 3 bases. The CDR3 DNA reads TGCGCCAGCAGCCAAGATCTGAACCGACAGGGGGTTCACTATGGCTACACCTTC. Its protein is CASSQDLNRQGVHYGYTF.

The table lists this clonotype with many counts. The gene calls are TRBV27 and TRBJ2-7; D not resolved. V was pared by 2 bases and J by 0 bases, with 8 bases between. Germline CDR1 is MNHEY and CDR2 is SMNVEV (reference sequence). CDR3 length: 14 residues. For the CDR3, the DNA is TGTGCCAGCAGTTTAAAGGGCAACTCCTACGAGCAGTACTTC. Translation: CASSLKGNSYEQYF.

The CDR3 bases are TGCGCCAGCAGGCCCAAGGTGAACACTGAAGCTTTCTTT. This sequence encodes CASRPKVNTEAFF. The gene calls are TRBV5-1 and TRBJ1-1; no firm D call. Deletions cut 5 bases from V and 0 bases from J, with 8 bases between. This CDR3 is 13 amino acids long. In germline, CDR1 is SGHRS, CDR2 YFSETQ.

The chain couples TRBV9 to TRBJ2-7, with 9 positions matching TRBD2. V lost 4 bases and J lost 6; bases outside the gene matches: 8. The CDR3 spans 14 residues. Germline CDR1 is SGDLS and CDR2 is YYNGEE. The CDR3 spells CASSLAGEGGEQYF. The DNA for the CDR3 is TGTGCCAGCAGCTTAGCGGGAGAGGGGGGCGAGCAGTACTTC.

This chain connects TRBV25-1 to TRBJ2-3; 8 positions agree with TRBD2. Germline V gives CDR1 MGHDK, CDR2 SYGVNS. J lost 5 bases, V lost 4 bases, and 8 bases had no gene match. The CDR3 sequence is 15 residues long. The chain's CDR3 is CASSVRGGRLDTQYF. The CDR3 DNA reads as TGTGCCAGCAGTGTTCGGGGGGGAAGATTAGATACGCAGTATTTT.

In regard to this clonotype: A read error is possible here, since a much larger clone lies one base away. The V call is TRBV12-3 or TRBV12-4, the J call TRBJ2-1, with a tentative D call TRBD1 (5 bases). Trimming cost V 5 bases and J 3 bases, with 14 bases left between them. The CDR3 totals 15 residues. The CDR3 bases are TGTGCCAGCAGTCCCGACAGATCCCACTACAATGAGCAGTTCTTC. Its translation is CASSPDRSHYNEQFF.